The 4 T cell receptor beta chains reported below all come from one sample, sequenced in a study of blood T cell repertoires in COVID-19. Profiled with immunoSEQ multiplex PCR; TCRdb holds only in-frame clones, not every one. In the table there are about 130,000 clones, approximately 89% of which are singletons. Input material: peripheral blood. The receptors come from a human donor in a cohort sampled during active COVID-19.

The chain employs TRBV27 and TRBJ2-2; D gene unclear. This CDR3 has 16 residues. Germline V lookup: CDR1 MNHEY, CDR2 SMNVEV (reference sequence). V lost 4 bases, J lost 2 bases, and 14 bases lay in between. The CDR3 coding sequence is TGTGCCAGCAGTTCAATCCTCGCGGTAAACACCGGGGAGCTGTTTTTT. It encodes CASSSILAVNTGELFF.

This clone was detected only once. The chain's CDR3 is CASSDTGGRQGYTF. CDR3 bases: TGTGCCAGCAGTGATACAGGGGGAAGGCAGGGCTACACCTTC. The rearrangement links TRBV2 to TRBJ1-2, with 8 bases aligning to TRBD1. Germline V gene lookup returns CDR1 SNHLY and CDR2 FYNNEI. The CDR3 has 14 amino acids. With 3 bases clipped from V and 8 bases from J, the junction kept 8 bases outside the gene matches.

The V gene is TRBV6-5, the J gene TRBJ1-2; D possibly corresponds to TRBD1 (6 bases). This CDR3 region has 14 residues. Trimming cost V 4 bases and J 4 bases, with 13 bases left between them. CDR1 MNHEY and CDR2 SVGAGI come from the germline V gene. The CDR3 here is CASSFRGSGYGYTF. The DNA of the CDR3 is TGTGCCAGCAGTTTCAGGGGATCGGGCTATGGCTACACCTTC.

In DNA, the CDR3 is TGTGCCAGCAGCACCGCAGGGGCTCCGGCTATCTATGGCTACACCTTC. Translation: CASSTAGAPAIYGYTF. The genes are TRBV9 and TRBJ1-2, with D possibly being TRBD1 (6 bases). V was shortened by 4 bases and J by 4 bases, with 20 bases between the two germline ends. This CDR3 spans 16 amino acids. Germline CDR1 and CDR2: SGDLS and YYNGEE.